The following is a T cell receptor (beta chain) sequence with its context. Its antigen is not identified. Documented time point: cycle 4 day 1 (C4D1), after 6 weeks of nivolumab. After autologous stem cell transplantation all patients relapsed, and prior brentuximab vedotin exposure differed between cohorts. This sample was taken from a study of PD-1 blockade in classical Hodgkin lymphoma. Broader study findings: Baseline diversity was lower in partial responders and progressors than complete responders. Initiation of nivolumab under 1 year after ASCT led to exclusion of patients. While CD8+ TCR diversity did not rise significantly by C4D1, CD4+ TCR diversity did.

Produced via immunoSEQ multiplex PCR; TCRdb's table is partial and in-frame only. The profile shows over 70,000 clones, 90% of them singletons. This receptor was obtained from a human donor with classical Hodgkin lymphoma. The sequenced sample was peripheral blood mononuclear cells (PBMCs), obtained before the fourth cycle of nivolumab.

CDR3 coding DNA: TGTGCCAGCAGTTTACGGGTGGTCTCCTACAATGAGCAGTTCTTC. Translated, it gives CASSLRVVSYNEQFF. The chain has TRBV27 and TRBJ2-1; D call uncertain. Trimming took 2 bases from V and 0 from J, leaving 8 bases between them. The CDR3 totals 15 residues. Germline V gene sequence: CDR1 MNHEY, CDR2 SMNVEV (reference sequence).